The clone carrying this TCR beta chain has only one observation. Germline CDR1 is SGHRS and CDR2 is YFSETQ. Trimming pared 5 bases from V and 0 bases from J, leaving 13 bases between. The CDR3 sequence is 15 residues long. The data are from a study of blood T cell repertoires in COVID-19. Clones were sequenced by immunoSEQ multiplex PCR, and TCRdb holds only the in-frame ones, with some missing. Among over 400,000 clones listed, roughly 85% were seen once. This sequence joins TRBV5-1 and TRBJ2-3, with D possibly being TRBD2 (6 bases). The clonotype originates from a young woman with active or convalescent COVID-19. Source material: peripheral blood. The chain's CDR3 is CASRDGTGSTDTQYF. DNA for the CDR3: TGCGCCAGCAGAGACGGGACTGGTAGCACAGATACGCAGTATTTT.